This entry lists 19 T cell receptor beta chains sequenced from one sample in a study of cytomegalovirus exposure and HLA in healthy donors. Primers: 60 Vbeta forward and 13 Jbeta reverse. Here immunoSEQ multiplex PCR was the method, and the copy in TCRdb shows in-frame clones only, minus some. This table has fewer than 150,000 clones, 75% to 90% appearing once. The sample taken for sequencing was PBMCs. The source of these receptors is a woman in her 30s in good health and CMV-seropositive.

Concerning this clone itself: A junction end diverges from the germline sequence, so it may reflect a read error. The gene calls are TRBV7-9 and TRBJ2-1; 7 nucleotides line up with TRBD2. CDR1 and CDR2 (germline): SEHNR, FQNEAQ (reference sequence). The CDR3 extends over 15 amino acids. DNA of the CDR3: TGTTCCAGCAGCTCCCGGGACTATGACTACAATGAGCAGTTCTTC. It is translated as CSSSSRDYDYNEQFF.

V and J are TRBV28 and TRBJ2-7, with TRBD2 identical over 14 bases. Looked up from germline, CDR1 is MDHEN and CDR2 is SYDVKM. The ends lost 5 bases at V and 0 bases at J; junction bases unmatched: 15. There are 20 residues in the CDR3. This CDR3 is CASSLPLTSGRGRSSYEQYF. The CDR3 DNA reads as TGTGCCAGCAGTCTCCCCCTGACTAGCGGGAGGGGGAGGAGCTCCTACGAGCAGTACTTC. The full variable domain, in which reference TRBV28 and TRBJ2-7 provide the parts outside the CDR3, is DVKVTQSSRYLVKRTGEKVFLECVQDMDHENMFWYRQDPGLGLRLIYFSYDVKMKEKGDIPEGYSVSREKKERFSLILESASTNQTSMYLCASSLPLTSGRGRSSYEQYFGPGTRLTVT.

This clone has only one observation. The chain recombines TRBV6-1 with TRBJ2-1; 9 bases line up with TRBD2. The V gene end was trimmed by 7 bases and the J gene end by 7 bases; junction bases not matched to a gene: 8. Germline V gives CDR1 MNHNS, CDR2 SASEGT. The CDR3 length is 14 residues. CDR3 protein: CASTGAGGLNEQFF. The CDR3 bases are TGTGCCAGCACGGGTGCGGGGGGGCTAAATGAGCAGTTCTTC.

This chain joins TRBV7-9 and TRBJ1-6; TRBD1 matches at 8 bases. The length of the CDR3 is 15 residues. The V segment lost 6 bases and the J segment 8 bases; nucleotides outside the gene matches: 9. Germline loops: CDR1 SEHNR, CDR2 FQNEAQ (reference sequence). The CDR3 coding sequence is TGTGCCAGCAGTTCCTCCGACAGGGGTGATTCACCCCTCCACTTT. As protein: CASSSSDRGDSPLHF. Using reference TRBV7-9 and TRBJ1-6 for the parts outside the CDR3, the full variable domain is DTGVSQNPRHKITKRGQNVTFRCDPISEHNRLYWYRQTLGQGPEFLTYFQNEAQLEKSRLLSDRFSAERPKGSFSTLEIQRTEQGDSAMYLCASSSSDRGDSPLHFGNGTRLTVT.

The sample holds one count of this clone. This chain links TRBV6-1 with TRBJ1-6; 7 bases match TRBD1. V shed 4 bases, J shed 6 bases, and the junction held 6 bases outside the gene matches. Germline values: CDR1 MNHNS, CDR2 SASEGT. The CDR3 covers 15 residues. In nucleotides, the CDR3 is TGTGCCAGCAGTGTGACAGGGACGGCTAATTCACCCCTCCACTTT. Translated: CASSVTGTANSPLHF.

J is TRBJ1-3 and V is TRBV28, with D uncertain. The CDR3 covers 14 residues. Germline CDR1 MDHEN, CDR2 SYDVKM. The V end was cut by 4 bases, the J end by 0 bases, with 7 bases between. The CDR3 region has the DNA TGTGCCAGCAGTTCGGGGAGCTCTGGAAACACCATATATTTT. Its translation is CASSSGSSGNTIYF. Combining the CDR3 with reference TRBV28 and TRBJ1-3 gives the whole variable domain DVKVTQSSRYLVKRTGEKVFLECVQDMDHENMFWYRQDPGLGLRLIYFSYDVKMKEKGDIPEGYSVSREKKERFSLILESASTNQTSMYLCASSSGSSGNTIYFGEGSWLTVV.

Written as DNA, the CDR3 is TGTGCCAGCTCACCCCCCGCTAGGGGTGGTAAGGATGAGCAGTTCTTC. Protein sequence: CASSPPARGGKDEQFF. The chain recombines TRBV18 with TRBJ2-1; D perhaps matches TRBD1 (5 bases). This CDR3 is 16 amino acids long. Germline CDR1 is KGHSH and CDR2 is LQKENI. Trimming removed 3 bases from V and 8 bases from J, with 20 bases in between.

CDR3 DNA sequence: TGTGCCAGCAGGGGCCCGACAGGGAATATCGGGGAGCTGTTTTTT. Encoded protein: CASRGPTGNIGELFF. The rearrangement uses TRBV7-9 and TRBJ2-2, with 7 positions matching TRBD1. The CDR3 loop spans 15 amino acids. Germline trimming cut 6 bases from V and 7 bases from J; bases unmatched to any gene: 11. CDR1 SEHNR and CDR2 FQNEAQ come from the germline V gene (reference sequence).

This chain connects TRBV2 to TRBJ1-1; TRBD1 aligns across 7 bases. The ends lost 5 bases at V and 5 bases at J; junction bases unmatched: 11. The CDR3 has 15 residues. Germline V lookup: CDR1 SNHLY, CDR2 FYNNEI. The CDR3 coding sequence is TGTGCCAGCAGTCCACTCAGGGGGGTGGAAACTGAAGCTTTCTTT. It translates to CASSPLRGVETEAFF. Full variable domain (remainder filled in from reference TRBV2 and TRBJ1-1): EPEVTQTPSHQVTQMGQEVILRCVPISNHLYFYWYRQILGQKVEFLVSFYNNEISEKSEIFDDQFSVERPDGSNFTLKIRSTKLEDSAMYFCASSPLRGVETEAFFGQGTRLTVV.

This chain joins TRBV5-6 and TRBJ1-1, with 7 bases aligning to TRBD1. The V gene's germline CDR1 is SGHDT and CDR2 YYEEEE. CDR3 length: 17 amino acids. The trim removed 2 bases at V and 0 bases at J, leaving 10 bases unmatched. CDR3 residues: CASSFGTATLMNTEAFF. In DNA form, the CDR3 reads TGTGCCAGCAGCTTTGGGACAGCCACTCTCATGAACACTGAAGCTTTCTTT.

The V call is TRBV7-9, the J call TRBJ2-7, with 9 bases that match TRBD1. The V segment lost 5 bases and the J segment 6 bases; nucleotides outside the gene matches: 8. The CDR3 contains 14 residues. Germline V lookup: CDR1 SEHNR, CDR2 FQNEAQ (reference sequence). DNA of the CDR3: TGTGCCAGCAGCATTTCCACAGGGGGCAGCGAGCAGTACTTC. Translating gives CASSISTGGSEQYF.

The V and J genes are TRBV28 and TRBJ1-2, with D maybe TRBD1 (6 bases). Germline V gene sequence: CDR1 MDHEN, CDR2 SYDVKM. CDR3 length equals 16 residues. V was trimmed by 6 bases and J by 4 bases, leaving 21 bases between them. The CDR3, as DNA: TGTGCCAGCAGACCACCTGGTGACGGGGGGGCCTATGGCTACACCTTC. It codes for CASRPPGDGGAYGYTF.

The J gene is TRBJ1-4, the V gene TRBV18; D remains ambiguous. From germline, CDR1 is KGHSH and CDR2 LQKENI. The V gene lost 3 bases and the J gene lost 8 bases, with 10 bases spanning the gap. The CDR3 spans 13 residues. Written as DNA, the CDR3 is TGTGCCAGCTCACCGGGGAGACGGGAAAAACTGTTTTTT. Its translation: CASSPGRREKLFF.

V gene TRBV4-1 combines with J gene TRBJ2-7; a possible D gene is TRBD1 (7 bases). In germline, CDR1 is MGHRA, CDR2 YSYEKL. Trimming took 0 bases from V and 3 from J, leaving 18 bases between them. This CDR3 contains 17 residues. This CDR3 reads CASSQDLASGGSYEQYF. The CDR3 DNA sequence: TGCGCCAGCAGCCAAGATCTGGCGTCAGGGGGGAGCTACGAGCAGTACTTC.

The V gene is TRBV10-3, the J gene TRBJ1-6; D possibly corresponds to TRBD1 (5 bases). The ends were cut back, 2 bases at V and 6 bases at J, with 11 bases in the middle. The germline gives CDR1 ENHRY, CDR2 SYGVKD. The CDR3 is 15 residues long. This CDR3 reads CAISEGGVFNSPLHF. In nucleotides, the CDR3 is TGTGCCATCAGTGAGGGGGGGGTTTTTAATTCACCCCTCCACTTT.

The rearrangement links TRBV9 to TRBJ2-3, with D possibly TRBD2 on 5 matching bases. Germline V CDR1 and CDR2: SGDLS, YYNGEE. The CDR3 length is 15 residues. With 0 bases removed from V and 1 base from J, the gap between germline ends came to 9 bases. The CDR3 nucleotides are TGTGCCAGCAGCGTAGGGGAAGCGGGCACAGATACGCAGTATTTT. Translating it yields CASSVGEAGTDTQYF.

The chain is built from TRBV19 and TRBJ1-2; maybe TRBD1 (5 bases). The germline V and J ends were trimmed by 6 bases and 2 bases, with 13 bases remaining between them. This CDR3 is 14 amino acids long. The V gene's germline CDR1 is LNHDA and CDR2 SQIVND (reference sequence). The CDR3 nucleotides read TGTGCCAGTAGCATGGACAAATCCAACTATGGCTACACCTTC. This encodes CASSMDKSNYGYTF.

The V and J genes are TRBV7-9 and TRBJ1-2, with a tentative D call TRBD1 (6 bases). The V gene lost 3 bases and the J gene lost 4 bases, with 15 bases spanning the gap. The CDR3 sequence is 15 residues long. Germline loops: CDR1 SEHNR, CDR2 FQNEAQ (reference sequence). The CDR3 nucleotides read TGTGCCAGCAGCTTCGCAGAAGACAGGTTCTATGGCTACACCTTC. This encodes CASSFAEDRFYGYTF.

V gene TRBV7-6 combines with J gene TRBJ2-1; 12 nucleotides line up with TRBD2. Germline V CDR1 and CDR2: SGHVS, FNYEAQ. The CDR3 loop spans 17 amino acids. Trimming cost V 4 bases and J 10 bases; bases outside gene matches: 14. This chain's CDR3 is CASSSGLAGSLPQEQFF. CDR3 nucleotides: TGTGCCAGCAGCTCCGGACTAGCGGGGTCACTCCCCCAGGAGCAGTTCTTC.